The 27 T cell receptor beta chains in this list originate from one sample, sequenced in a study of blood T cells in healthy people across ages. A second PCR of about 7 to 12 cycles used a sample-barcoded 5' primer and a J-beta primer mix. TCRdb re-analysed the 5' RACE reads in MiXCR, keeping a single row per CDR3 protein. The data show about 680,000 distinct CDR3 sequences, about half seen once. The sequenced sample was blood. The receptor source for this set is an older woman in good health.

This clonotype has only one observation. The gene calls are TRBV4-2 and TRBJ2-3, with 9 positions matching TRBD2. Germline CDR1 LGHNA, CDR2 YNFKEQ. The CDR3 loop spans 16 amino acids. The V and J ends lost 0 bases and 8 bases, in that order; junction bases with no gene match: 9. CDR3 nucleotides: TGTGCCAGCAGCCAAGAGATAAATAGCGGGGGTTTTACGCAGTATTTT. This translates into CASSQEINSGGFTQYF.

This chain links TRBV29-1 with TRBJ2-2; 8 nucleotides match TRBD1. This CDR3 is 13 amino acids long. V shed 6 bases, J shed 5 bases, and the junction held 5 bases outside the gene matches. Germline CDR1 is SQVTM and CDR2 is ANQGSEA. The CDR3 DNA reads as TGCAGCGTCCTGAACAGGGGGACCGGGGAGCTGTTTTTT. It yields the protein CSVLNRGTGELFF.

V is TRBV28 and J is TRBJ2-5, with 12 bases aligning to TRBD2. The germline V gene encodes CDR1 MDHEN and CDR2 SYDVKM. The CDR3 covers 16 residues. After removal of 2 bases from V and 13 bases from J, the junction contained 14 bases not matched to a gene. CDR3: CASSLGRGRLAGDGYF. The CDR3 region has the DNA TGTGCCAGCAGTTTAGGGCGAGGGAGACTAGCGGGAGATGGGTACTTC.

The CDR3 is CASSIRGGGLAGGTYNEQFF. CDR3 DNA sequence: TGTGCCAGCAGCATCCGGGGGGGAGGACTAGCGGGAGGTACCTACAATGAGCAGTTCTTC. The chain combines TRBV7-2 with TRBJ2-1, with 14 nucleotides matching TRBD2. J lost 2 bases, V lost 5 bases, and 14 bases had no gene match. Germline lookup yields CDR1 SGHTA and CDR2 FQGNSA. This CDR3 comprises 20 residues. Full variable domain (remainder filled in from reference TRBV7-2 and TRBJ2-1): GAGVSQSPSNKVTEKGKDVELRCDPISGHTALYWYRQSLGQGLEFLIYFQGNSAPDKSGLPSDRFSAERTGGSVSTLTIQRTQQEDSAVYLCASSIRGGGLAGGTYNEQFFGPGTRLTVL.

The CDR3, as DNA: TGCAGTGCTACCCGTCCGACTAGGACAGGGGGGAGAAACATTCAGTACTTC. This encodes CSATRPTRTGGRNIQYF. The genes are TRBV20-1 and TRBJ2-4; the match to TRBD1 covers 10 bases. The CDR3 contains 17 residues. The germline V gene encodes CDR1 DFQATT and CDR2 SNEGSKA (reference sequence). After removal of 4 bases from V and 6 bases from J, the junction contained 15 bases not matched to a gene.

This chain connects TRBV11-2 to TRBJ2-5, with 10 bases identical to TRBD1. The CDR3 is made up of 16 amino acids. Germline CDR1 and CDR2: SGHAT and FQNNGV. With 4 bases clipped from V and 5 bases from J, the junction kept 10 bases outside the gene matches. The CDR3, as DNA: TGTGCCAGCAGCTCATTAAGACAGGGGGCGCGGGAGACCCAGTACTTC. As protein: CASSSLRQGARETQYF.

The chain combines TRBV29-1 with TRBJ2-5, with TRBD2 as a possible D gene (6 bases). The CDR3 extends over 12 amino acids. Deletions cut 3 bases from V and 7 bases from J, with 12 bases between. Germline V gene data show CDR1 as SQVTM and CDR2 as ANQGSEA. The CDR3 is CSVEEDGGTQYF. The CDR3 bases are TGCAGCGTTGAGGAGGACGGGGGGACCCAGTACTTC.

Notes on this clonotype: An end of the junction differs from the germline gene, which may be a read error. V gene TRBV28 combines with J gene TRBJ2-7, with TRBD1 as a possible D gene (6 bases). Germline lookup yields CDR1 MDHEN and CDR2 SYDVKM. The CDR3 spans 14 residues. In DNA form, the CDR3 reads TGTACCAGCGCCCAGGGGTGGCCCTCCTACGAGCAGTACTTC. Translated, it gives CTSAQGWPSYEQYF.

The genes are TRBV10-3 and TRBJ1-1; D remains ambiguous. This CDR3 is built from 16 residues. The V and J ends lost 0 bases and 0 bases respectively, with 11 bases between them. The V gene's germline CDR1 is ENHRY and CDR2 SYGVKD. CDR3 nucleotides: TGTGCCATCAGTGAGTCGAGGAAGGGAATGAACACTGAAGCTTTCTTT. It yields the protein CAISESRKGMNTEAFF.

This clonotype was counted a few times. The chain uses TRBV5-5 and TRBJ2-7, with 13 bases matching TRBD2. The ends lost 0 bases at V and 5 bases at J; junction bases unmatched: 8. CDR3 length: 17 amino acids. Germline CDR1 SGHKS, CDR2 YYEKEE (reference sequence). The CDR3 region is CASSLVALAGGPHEQYF. In DNA, the CDR3 is TGTGCCAGCAGCTTGGTTGCACTAGCGGGAGGGCCCCACGAGCAGTACTTC.

CDR3 bases: TGCAGTGCCATCACTAGCGGGAGGGCGGAGGAGACCCAGTACTTC. It translates to CSAITSGRAEETQYF. V usage is TRBV20-1 and J usage is TRBJ2-5; TRBD2 agrees at 13 bases. After removal of 6 bases from V and 5 bases from J, the junction contained 9 bases not matched to a gene. The germline gives CDR1 DFQATT, CDR2 SNEGSKA (reference sequence). The CDR3 is made up of 15 amino acids.

The chain has TRBV20-1 and TRBJ1-5; the D gene is possibly TRBD1 (6 bases). This CDR3 has 16 residues. Germline CDR1 and CDR2: DFQATT and SNEGSKA (reference sequence). V lost 0 bases and J 1 base, leaving 13 bases between the germline ends. CDR3 bases: TGCAGTGCTAGAGAGATGGACAGAGTGAGCAATCAGCCCCAGCATTTT. Its protein is CSAREMDRVSNQPQHF.

This sequence joins TRBV7-2 and TRBJ2-5; no clear D. Germline CDR1 reads SGHTA; CDR2 reads FQGNSA. The CDR3 totals 13 residues. V was shortened by 4 bases and J by 5 bases, with 11 bases between the two germline ends. The CDR3 spells CASSSWVLETQYF. CDR3 coding DNA: TGTGCCAGCAGCTCTTGGGTGTTGGAGACCCAGTACTTC.

This sequence joins TRBV4-2 and TRBJ2-5; TRBD2 aligns across 11 bases. Germline values: CDR1 LGHNA, CDR2 YNFKEQ. The J segment lost 5 bases and the V segment lost 0 bases, leaving 11 bases of the junction unmatched. CDR3 length equals 18 residues. The CDR3 DNA is TGTGCCAGCAGCCAAGATGCGCTAGCGGGAGGAGGTGTTGAGACCCAGTACTTC. Translation: CASSQDALAGGGVETQYF.

This clonotype was counted at least ten times. The chain is built from TRBV7-2 and TRBJ2-6; tentative D call: TRBD1 (5 bases). The CDR3 has 14 amino acids. V lost 6 bases and J lost 0, with 6 bases in between. Germline lookup yields CDR1 SGHTA and CDR2 FQGNSA. This chain's CDR3 is CASSRGSGANVLTF. Written as DNA, the CDR3 is TGTGCCAGCAGTAGGGGCTCTGGGGCCAACGTCCTGACTTTC.

This clonotype was detected ten times or more. The CDR3 nucleotides read TGTGCCAGCAGCCTCCTCGGGAGTATCTCTGGGGCCAACGTCCTGACTTTC. This codes for CASSLLGSISGANVLTF. The chain links TRBV4-2 to TRBJ2-6; D may be TRBD2 (6 bases). The CDR3 covers 17 residues. Germline V lookup: CDR1 LGHNA, CDR2 YNFKEQ. The ends were cut back, 4 bases at V and 0 bases at J, with 13 bases in the middle.

The chain links TRBV3-1 to TRBJ1-5; D gene unclear. There are 16 residues in the CDR3. CDR1 and CDR2 from the germline V gene are LGHDT and YNNKEL (reference sequence). The V end was cut by 0 bases, the J end by 4 bases, with 13 bases between. In DNA form, the CDR3 reads TGTGCCAGCAGCCAAGATAGCAGCCCGGGTAATCAGCCCCAGCATTTT. This encodes CASSQDSSPGNQPQHF.

This clonotype appeared a few times. The V call is TRBV7-9, the J call TRBJ2-5; D not resolved. The V end lost 1 base, the J end lost 5 bases, and 8 bases lay between the germline ends. The CDR3 length is 13 residues. Germline V gene lookup returns CDR1 SEHNR and CDR2 FQNEAQ (reference sequence). The CDR3 loop reads CASSLGSWETQYF. The CDR3 coding sequence is TGTGCCAGCAGCTTAGGGAGCTGGGAGACCCAGTACTTC. Full variable domain (remainder filled in from reference TRBV7-9 and TRBJ2-5): DTGVSQNPRHKITKRGQNVTFRCDPISEHNRLYWYRQTLGQGPEFLTYFQNEAQLEKSRLLSDRFSAERPKGSFSTLEIQRTEQGDSAMYLCASSLGSWETQYFGPGTRLLVL.

Here the CDR3 DNA reads TGCAGTGCTCGTGGGAAGGGACCCCTGAACTCCTACAATGAGCAGTACTTC. It translates to CSARGKGPLNSYNEQYF. The chain couples TRBV20-1 to TRBJ2-7, with D perhaps assigned TRBD1 or TRBD2 (5 bases each). Germline CDR1 DFQATT, CDR2 SNEGSKA (reference sequence). CDR3 length: 17 amino acids. With 5 bases removed from V and 7 bases from J, the gap between germline ends came to 30 bases.

The rearrangement uses TRBV4-1 and TRBJ1-1; 10 bases fit TRBD1. Germline V lookup: CDR1 MGHRA, CDR2 YSYEKL. This CDR3 spans 17 amino acids. V trimming: 1 base; J trimming: 4 bases; junction bases outside the gene matches: 9. CDR3 protein: CASSQASDRGLRTEAFF. The CDR3, as DNA: TGCGCCAGCAGCCAAGCGTCTGACAGGGGGCTGCGCACTGAAGCTTTCTTT.

The rearrangement joins TRBV12-3 or TRBV12-4 to TRBJ2-7; 8 bases align to TRBD1. The ends lost 6 bases at V and 2 bases at J; junction bases unmatched: 18. The CDR3 spans 18 residues. The CDR3 region has the DNA TGTGCCAGCAGGTGTCCGGACCCAGACAGGGGACCCCCCTACGAGCAGTACTTC. This codes for CASRCPDPDRGPPYEQYF.

The J gene is TRBJ1-1, the V gene TRBV5-1; tentatively, D is TRBD1 (6 bases). The CDR3 contains 13 residues. The germline V and J ends were trimmed by 6 bases and 4 bases, with 13 bases remaining between them. Germline values: CDR1 SGHRS, CDR2 YFSETQ. The CDR3 here is CASKGGDLTEAFF. For the CDR3, the DNA is TGCGCCAGCAAGGGGGGGGACCTCACTGAAGCTTTCTTT.

V and J are TRBV15 and TRBJ2-1, with TRBD1 as a possible D gene (5 bases). This CDR3 contains 13 residues. The germline gives CDR1 LNHNV, CDR2 YYDKDF (reference sequence). The V and J ends lost 8 bases and 7 bases respectively, with 15 bases between them. CDR3 amino acids: CATVKGLQNEQFF. CDR3 DNA: TGTGCCACCGTTAAGGGGCTCCAGAATGAGCAGTTCTTC.

The chain employs TRBV7-9 and TRBJ1-1; D is perhaps TRBD1 (5 bases). V lost 10 bases and J 1 base, leaving 13 bases between the germline ends. The CDR3 is 13 residues long. In germline, CDR1 is SEHNR, CDR2 FQNEAQ (reference sequence). DNA for the CDR3: TGTGCCACGAGCCGGGGGTCGAACACTGAAGCTTTCTTT. Protein: CATSRGSNTEAFF.

This clonotype was observed a handful of times. The genes are TRBV12-3 or TRBV12-4 and TRBJ1-2, with D possibly TRBD1 on 6 matching bases. V shed 3 bases and J shed 6 bases, with 11 bases lying between them. The length of the CDR3 is 13 residues. CDR3 region: CASSLNAGDGYTF. CDR3 sequence (DNA): TGTGCCAGCAGTTTGAATGCAGGGGATGGCTACACCTTC.

The gene calls are TRBV9 and TRBJ2-5, with D maybe TRBD2 (5 bases). This CDR3 region has 13 residues. The germline V gene encodes CDR1 SGDLS and CDR2 YYNGEE. V lost 3 bases and J lost 5, with 11 bases in between. The CDR3 bases are TGTGCCAGCAGCGATGGGAGTTTGGAGACCCAGTACTTC. This sequence encodes CASSDGSLETQYF.

This clonotype was picked up a small number of times. The chain recombines TRBV6-2 or TRBV6-3 with TRBJ1-2; 10 bases fit TRBD1. The CDR3 has 15 amino acids. Germline V gene data show CDR1 as MNHEY and CDR2 as SVGEGT. V dropped 7 bases and J dropped 8; count of bases not matched to a gene: 13. The CDR3 protein is CASIRDRGRTSGYTF. The CDR3 DNA reads TGTGCCAGCATTCGAGACAGGGGGCGGACTTCGGGCTACACCTTC.